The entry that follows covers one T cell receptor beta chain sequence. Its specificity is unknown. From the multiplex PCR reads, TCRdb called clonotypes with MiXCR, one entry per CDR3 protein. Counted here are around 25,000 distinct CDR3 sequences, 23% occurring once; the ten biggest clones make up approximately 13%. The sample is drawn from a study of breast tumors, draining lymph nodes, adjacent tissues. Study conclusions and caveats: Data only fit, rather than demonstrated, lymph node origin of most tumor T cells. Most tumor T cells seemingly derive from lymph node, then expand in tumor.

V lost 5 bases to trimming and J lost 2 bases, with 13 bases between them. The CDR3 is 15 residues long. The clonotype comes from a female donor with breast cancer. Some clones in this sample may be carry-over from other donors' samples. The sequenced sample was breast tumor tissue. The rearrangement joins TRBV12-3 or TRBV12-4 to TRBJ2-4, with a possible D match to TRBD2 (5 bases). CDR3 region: CASSPRGGSKNIQYF. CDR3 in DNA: TGTGCCAGCAGTCCCCGGGGTGGGTCCAAAAACATTCAGTACTTC.